The 22 T cell receptor beta chains below come from one sample, sequenced in a study of blood T cell repertoires in COVID-19. Sequencing was performed with immunoSEQ multiplex PCR; in TCRdb, only in-frame clones are kept and a portion is missing. This sample has about 100,000 clones; just over 90% occur once, and the top ten carry approximately 2%. Sequencing was performed on peripheral blood. Receptors were obtained from a man in his fifties or sixties with active COVID-19.

This chain links TRBV9 with TRBJ2-1; D may be TRBD2 (6 bases). V was pared by 3 bases and J by 8 bases, with 27 bases between. The CDR3 sequence is 18 residues long. From germline, CDR1 is SGDLS and CDR2 YYNGEE. CDR3 DNA sequence: TGTGCCAGCAGCGCCGATTGGGGGGTATCACTAGGAACCCATGAGCAGTTCTTC. It translates to CASSADWGVSLGTHEQFF.

The rearrangement joins TRBV28 to TRBJ1-2; 8 bases are a match to TRBD1. The CDR3 runs 14 residues. Germline values: CDR1 MDHEN, CDR2 SYDVKM. Trimming at V came to 6 bases and at J to 8 bases, leaving 11 bases not matched to a gene. The CDR3 reads CASRTGQGLGGYTF. CDR3 bases: TGTGCCAGCAGAACCGGACAGGGACTTGGCGGCTACACCTTC.

This chain connects TRBV4-1 to TRBJ1-1; TRBD1 might be the D (5 bases). The CDR3 has 17 amino acids. The V and J ends lost 0 bases and 1 base respectively, with 15 bases between them. The germline gives CDR1 MGHRA, CDR2 YSYEKL. CDR3 amino acids: CASSQDLGGVWNTEAFF. As DNA, the CDR3 is TGCGCCAGCAGCCAAGACCTTGGGGGGGTCTGGAACACTGAAGCTTTCTTT.

This chain connects TRBV19 to TRBJ2-2; 13 positions match TRBD2. Trimming took 3 bases from V and 5 from J; bases not matched to a gene: 6. The CDR3 extends over 17 amino acids. Per the germline V gene, CDR1 is LNHDA and CDR2 is SQIVND (reference sequence). Here the CDR3 DNA reads TGTGCCAGTAGTATGGGGACTAGCGGGGTGTTTACCGGGGAGCTGTTTTTT. It codes for CASSMGTSGVFTGELFF.

The chain couples TRBV6-5 to TRBJ1-3, with TRBD1 identical over 7 bases. CDR3 size: 14 residues. Germline CDR1 reads MNHEY; CDR2 reads SVGAGI. V lost 4 bases, J lost 4 bases, and 4 bases stayed unmatched. The CDR3 coding sequence is TGTGCCAGCAGTTCGACAGGGTTGGGAAACACCATATATTTT. It is translated as CASSSTGLGNTIYF.

The rearrangement links TRBV7-9 to TRBJ2-3; D unclear. The CDR3 is 12 residues long. Per the germline V gene, CDR1 is SEHNR and CDR2 is FQNEAQ (reference sequence). Trimming shortened V by 8 bases and J by 6 bases, and 12 bases separated the two germline ends. The CDR3, as DNA: TGTGCCAGCTCTCTAGGTTGGGATACGCAGTATTTT. It encodes CASSLGWDTQYF.

J is TRBJ2-4 and V is TRBV5-6; possibly TRBD1 for D (5 bases). Trimming shortened V by 6 bases and J by 5 bases, and 12 bases separated the two germline ends. The CDR3 extends over 13 amino acids. Per germline, CDR1 SGHDT and CDR2 YYEEEE. For the CDR3, the DNA is TGTGCCAGCACCCAGGGTTGGCAAAACATTCAGTACTTC. This gives the protein CASTQGWQNIQYF.

The chain uses TRBV7-9 and TRBJ1-1; D gene uncertain. V was shortened by 5 bases and J by 0 bases, with 7 bases between the two germline ends. Germline CDR1 SEHNR, CDR2 FQNEAQ (reference sequence). The CDR3 is 13 residues long. CDR3 residues: CASSLVMNTEAFF. The CDR3 DNA reads as TGTGCCAGCAGCCTAGTTATGAACACTGAAGCTTTCTTT.

This chain uses TRBV30 with TRBJ2-2, with D maybe TRBD2 (5 bases). V gave up 3 bases and J gave up 1 base, with 9 bases separating them. Germline lookup yields CDR1 GTSNPN and CDR2 SVGIG (reference sequence). The CDR3 runs to 14 residues. The CDR3 nucleotides are TGTGCCTGGAGACAACTAGTGAACACCGGGGAGCTGTTTTTT. This sequence encodes CAWRQLVNTGELFF.

This chain connects TRBV11-2 to TRBJ2-1; TRBD2 might be the D (7 bases). CDR1 is SGHAT, CDR2 FQNNGV, per germline. V shed 1 base and J shed 7 bases, with 20 bases lying between them. The length of the CDR3 is 17 residues. The CDR3: CASSLGPTAGAGNEQFF. The CDR3 DNA reads TGTGCCAGCAGCTTAGGCCCCACGGCGGGGGCCGGGAATGAGCAGTTCTTC.

The chain combines TRBV6-5 with TRBJ1-1; D ambiguous. Germline lookup yields CDR1 MNHEY and CDR2 SVGAGI. This CDR3 is 13 amino acids long. V lost 6 bases to trimming and J lost 0 bases, with 8 bases between them. The CDR3 nucleotides are TGTGCCAGCAGGAGCCCGTTGAACACTGAAGCTTTCTTT. Amino acids: CASRSPLNTEAFF.

The chain recombines TRBV12-3 or TRBV12-4 with TRBJ2-3; TRBD1 is a possible D gene (6 bases). The CDR3 sequence is 12 residues long. V lost 8 bases, J lost 4 bases, and 10 bases lay in between. The CDR3 DNA sequence: TGTGCCAGCGGCAGGGGCGCAGATACGCAGTATTTT. As protein: CASGRGADTQYF.

This clone was observed a single time. The chain employs TRBV19 and TRBJ2-1, with 9 bases matching TRBD2. V was pared by 9 bases and J by 9 bases, with 15 bases of the junction left unmatched. The CDR3 extends over 15 amino acids. Germline CDR1 and CDR2: LNHDA and SQIVND (reference sequence). DNA of the CDR3: TGTGCCAGCGCCAAAGCTAGCGGGACCCGCGGTGAGCAGTTCTTC. This codes for CASAKASGTRGEQFF.

The chain is built from TRBV5-1 and TRBJ2-5, with unresolved D. This CDR3 contains 13 residues. Germline CDR1 reads SGHRS; CDR2 reads YFSETQ. V lost 3 bases and J lost 1, with 7 bases in between. The CDR3 DNA is TGCGCCAGCAGCTCACTCACCCAAGAGACCCAGTACTTC. Protein sequence: CASSSLTQETQYF.

The chain uses TRBV10-3 and TRBJ2-1; TRBD1 agrees at 9 bases. The CDR3 sequence is 14 residues long. With V trimmed by 3 bases and J by 4 bases, 1 base remained unmatched. Germline V CDR1 and CDR2: ENHRY, SYGVKD. CDR3: CAISEQGAYNEQFF. CDR3 bases: TGTGCCATCAGTGAACAGGGGGCTTACAATGAGCAGTTCTTC.

This chain joins TRBV19 and TRBJ1-2; D uncertain. Germline-derived CDR1 and CDR2 are LNHDA and SQIVND (reference sequence). The CDR3 runs 15 residues. V dropped 1 base and J dropped 6 bases, with 15 bases sitting between them. The chain's CDR3 is CASSIAVTARDGYTF. CDR3 nucleotide sequence: TGTGCCAGTAGTATAGCGGTGACCGCCCGGGATGGCTACACCTTC.

The rearrangement uses TRBV4-2 and TRBJ1-2; maybe TRBD1 (5 bases). The CDR3 runs to 13 residues. Germline V gives CDR1 LGHNA, CDR2 YNFKEQ. The V end was cut by 1 base, the J end by 7 bases, with 10 bases between. DNA of the CDR3: TGTGCCAGCAGCCAAGCGGGGGATCCTGGCTACACCTTC. Encoded protein: CASSQAGDPGYTF.

This clone was observed a handful of times. V and J are TRBV19 and TRBJ2-3, with a tentative D call TRBD2 (6 bases). CDR3 length: 14 amino acids. Germline V gene sequence: CDR1 LNHDA, CDR2 SQIVND (reference sequence). Trimming shortened V by 6 bases and J by 7 bases, and 17 bases separated the two germline ends. Written as DNA, the CDR3 is TGTGCCAGTAGGGGTCCGGGAGACCCACATACGCAGTATTTT. Translated, it gives CASRGPGDPHTQYF.

The chain employs TRBV3-1 (or the pseudogene TRBV3-2) and TRBJ2-5, with D possibly matching TRBD2 (6 bases). The germline V and J ends were trimmed by 5 bases and 2 bases, with 9 bases remaining between them. CDR3 length equals 13 residues. The germline V gene has CDR1 LGHDT and CDR2 YNNKEL (reference sequence). Written as DNA, the CDR3 is TGTGCCAGCAGCGGGACTTTACAAGAGACCCAGTACTTC. The encoded protein is CASSGTLQETQYF.

Turning to this clone: Other DNA sequences in the sample encode the same CDR3. V is TRBV11-2 and J is TRBJ2-5; perhaps TRBD1 as D (7 bases). The CDR3 spans 13 residues. Germline loops: CDR1 SGHAT, CDR2 FQNNGV. Trimming stripped 5 bases from V and 3 bases from J, with 10 bases between. CDR3 nucleotides: TGTGCCAGCAGCCCAGGGGGGAAAGAGACCCAGTACTTC. Its translation: CASSPGGKETQYF.

This chain connects TRBV5-6 to TRBJ2-7; TRBD1 matches at 8 bases. The CDR3 contains 16 residues. The germline gives CDR1 SGHDT, CDR2 YYEEEE. Trimming took 4 bases from V and 0 from J; bases not matched to a gene: 9. CDR3 residues: CASSTGQGMASYEQYV. The CDR3 nucleotides read TGTGCCAGCAGCACCGGACAGGGAATGGCCTCCTACGAGCAGTACGTC.

V usage is TRBV2 and J usage is TRBJ1-2; TRBD1 might be the D (6 bases). Germline CDR1 reads SNHLY; CDR2 reads FYNNEI. V was trimmed by 7 bases and J by 4 bases, leaving 16 bases between them. The length of the CDR3 is 14 residues. The chain's CDR3 is CASNGQMGTYGYTF. In DNA form, the CDR3 reads TGTGCCAGCAATGGACAGATGGGAACCTATGGCTACACCTTC.